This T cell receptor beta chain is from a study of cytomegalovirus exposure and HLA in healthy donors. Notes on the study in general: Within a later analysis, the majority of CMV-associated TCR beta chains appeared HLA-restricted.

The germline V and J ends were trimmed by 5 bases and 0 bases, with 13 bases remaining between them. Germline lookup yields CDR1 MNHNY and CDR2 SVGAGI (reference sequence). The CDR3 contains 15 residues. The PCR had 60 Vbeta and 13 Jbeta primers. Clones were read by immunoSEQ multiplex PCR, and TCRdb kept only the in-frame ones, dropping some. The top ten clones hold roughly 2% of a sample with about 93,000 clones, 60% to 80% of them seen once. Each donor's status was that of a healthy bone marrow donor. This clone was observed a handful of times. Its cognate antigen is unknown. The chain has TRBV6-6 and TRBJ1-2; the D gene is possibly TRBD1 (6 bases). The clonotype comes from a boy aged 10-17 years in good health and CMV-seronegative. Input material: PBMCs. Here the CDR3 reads CASSPRQAANYGYTF. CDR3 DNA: TGTGCCAGCAGTCCGCGACAGGCTGCTAACTATGGCTACACCTTC.